This TCR beta chain stems from a study of blood T cell repertoires in COVID-19 (dated by TCRdb to 2020 to 2022). For the wider study: Samples from collaborators originated in the United States, Italy and Spain and spanned both the acute and convalescent phases of COVID-19. The material from the prospective study consisted of cDNA or gDNA derived from T cells, B-cell-depleted T cells, or PBMCs. The dataset comprised deeply sampled blood TCRbeta repertoires from subjects exposed to, actively infected with, or recovered from COVID-19. The repertoires were released in a freely available public database intended as a resource for research on the immune response to SARS-CoV-2. The samples were drawn from two sources: the first 160 participants of the ongoing ImmuneRACE study, and 1,200 or so subjects contributed by 6 global collaborators. A de-identified subject ID, COVID-19 status, age in years and sex were almost always included in the sample metadata. Where HLA class I and class II types were available, the types were taken from metadata supplied by the sample provider, not from assay-based typing. Broad study findings and their caveats: Clinical and demographic metadata were provided uncurated, with the amount varying by source and participant.

CDR1 LNHDA and CDR2 SQIVND are derived from the germline V gene (reference sequence). V is shortened by 5 bases, J by 2 bases, and the region joining them spans 13 bases. The CDR3 covers 14 residues, taking in both the cysteine and the phenylalanine. This entry keeps only the CDR3 DNA: 42 bases, framed from base 1. Each collaborating institution followed its own protocols to collect whole blood in K2EDTA tubes. For TCRbeta analysis, collaborators shipped samples in one of three forms: frozen whole blood, isolated PBMCs, or DNA extracted from either of those sample types. Remarks on this clone: What this receptor recognizes is not known. No much larger clone exists at a distance of one base, and base qualities are not known.

The immunoSEQ Assay, a bias-controlled multiplex PCR, was used to amplify TCRbeta CDR3 regions from genomic DNA. Under the source paper's analysis protocol: The number of nucleated cells in each sample was estimated from the amplification of reference gene primers within the assay. To quantify the absolute abundance of each unique TCRbeta CDR3 rearrangement, sequence reads were collapsed and filtered. For each sample, productive Simpson clonality was calculated as the square root of Simpson's diversity index over productive rearrangements. Not all clones reach the TCRdb copy of this immuneACCESS table, which keeps in-frame sequences only. Checked studies attribute under half of the gap to unresolved V genes and leave the rest unexplained. V and J calls and clone size come straight from that table; D and trimming were deduced from the DNA. The sample records 85,000 to 130,000 clones, 90% to 95% of which are singletons. The ten top clones hold 6% of the sample.

Sequencing input: peripheral blood. The chain uses TRBV19 and TRBJ2-7; TRBD1 is a possible D gene, resting on 6 matching bases. The source is a human donor in a cohort sampled during active COVID-19. The CDR3 amino acid sequence is: CASSAGTGPYEQYF. The DNA sequence follows: TGTGCCAGTAGTGCCGGAACAGGGCCCTACGAGCAGTACTTC.